This T cell receptor (beta chain) was documented in a study of blood T cells in healthy people across ages. For the second PCR, which ran for about 7 to 11 cycles, a sample-barcoded 5' primer and a J-beta primer mix were used. TCRdb re-called the 5' RACE reads with MiXCR, one entry per CDR3 protein. Among 600,000 or so distinct CDR3 sequences listed, about 45% were seen once. This TCR came from a man at least 80 years old in good health. Sequenced material: blood.

The CDR3: CSARDRLTGSAKNIQYF. CDR3 sequence (DNA): TGCAGTGCTAGAGATAGATTAACAGGGAGTGCCAAAAACATTCAGTACTTC. The chain uses TRBV20-1 and TRBJ2-4, with a tentative D call TRBD1 (6 bases). CDR1 is DFQATT and CDR2 is SNEGSKA in the germline V gene (reference sequence). Trimming stripped 0 bases from V and 1 base from J, with 16 bases between. CDR3 length: 17 amino acids.